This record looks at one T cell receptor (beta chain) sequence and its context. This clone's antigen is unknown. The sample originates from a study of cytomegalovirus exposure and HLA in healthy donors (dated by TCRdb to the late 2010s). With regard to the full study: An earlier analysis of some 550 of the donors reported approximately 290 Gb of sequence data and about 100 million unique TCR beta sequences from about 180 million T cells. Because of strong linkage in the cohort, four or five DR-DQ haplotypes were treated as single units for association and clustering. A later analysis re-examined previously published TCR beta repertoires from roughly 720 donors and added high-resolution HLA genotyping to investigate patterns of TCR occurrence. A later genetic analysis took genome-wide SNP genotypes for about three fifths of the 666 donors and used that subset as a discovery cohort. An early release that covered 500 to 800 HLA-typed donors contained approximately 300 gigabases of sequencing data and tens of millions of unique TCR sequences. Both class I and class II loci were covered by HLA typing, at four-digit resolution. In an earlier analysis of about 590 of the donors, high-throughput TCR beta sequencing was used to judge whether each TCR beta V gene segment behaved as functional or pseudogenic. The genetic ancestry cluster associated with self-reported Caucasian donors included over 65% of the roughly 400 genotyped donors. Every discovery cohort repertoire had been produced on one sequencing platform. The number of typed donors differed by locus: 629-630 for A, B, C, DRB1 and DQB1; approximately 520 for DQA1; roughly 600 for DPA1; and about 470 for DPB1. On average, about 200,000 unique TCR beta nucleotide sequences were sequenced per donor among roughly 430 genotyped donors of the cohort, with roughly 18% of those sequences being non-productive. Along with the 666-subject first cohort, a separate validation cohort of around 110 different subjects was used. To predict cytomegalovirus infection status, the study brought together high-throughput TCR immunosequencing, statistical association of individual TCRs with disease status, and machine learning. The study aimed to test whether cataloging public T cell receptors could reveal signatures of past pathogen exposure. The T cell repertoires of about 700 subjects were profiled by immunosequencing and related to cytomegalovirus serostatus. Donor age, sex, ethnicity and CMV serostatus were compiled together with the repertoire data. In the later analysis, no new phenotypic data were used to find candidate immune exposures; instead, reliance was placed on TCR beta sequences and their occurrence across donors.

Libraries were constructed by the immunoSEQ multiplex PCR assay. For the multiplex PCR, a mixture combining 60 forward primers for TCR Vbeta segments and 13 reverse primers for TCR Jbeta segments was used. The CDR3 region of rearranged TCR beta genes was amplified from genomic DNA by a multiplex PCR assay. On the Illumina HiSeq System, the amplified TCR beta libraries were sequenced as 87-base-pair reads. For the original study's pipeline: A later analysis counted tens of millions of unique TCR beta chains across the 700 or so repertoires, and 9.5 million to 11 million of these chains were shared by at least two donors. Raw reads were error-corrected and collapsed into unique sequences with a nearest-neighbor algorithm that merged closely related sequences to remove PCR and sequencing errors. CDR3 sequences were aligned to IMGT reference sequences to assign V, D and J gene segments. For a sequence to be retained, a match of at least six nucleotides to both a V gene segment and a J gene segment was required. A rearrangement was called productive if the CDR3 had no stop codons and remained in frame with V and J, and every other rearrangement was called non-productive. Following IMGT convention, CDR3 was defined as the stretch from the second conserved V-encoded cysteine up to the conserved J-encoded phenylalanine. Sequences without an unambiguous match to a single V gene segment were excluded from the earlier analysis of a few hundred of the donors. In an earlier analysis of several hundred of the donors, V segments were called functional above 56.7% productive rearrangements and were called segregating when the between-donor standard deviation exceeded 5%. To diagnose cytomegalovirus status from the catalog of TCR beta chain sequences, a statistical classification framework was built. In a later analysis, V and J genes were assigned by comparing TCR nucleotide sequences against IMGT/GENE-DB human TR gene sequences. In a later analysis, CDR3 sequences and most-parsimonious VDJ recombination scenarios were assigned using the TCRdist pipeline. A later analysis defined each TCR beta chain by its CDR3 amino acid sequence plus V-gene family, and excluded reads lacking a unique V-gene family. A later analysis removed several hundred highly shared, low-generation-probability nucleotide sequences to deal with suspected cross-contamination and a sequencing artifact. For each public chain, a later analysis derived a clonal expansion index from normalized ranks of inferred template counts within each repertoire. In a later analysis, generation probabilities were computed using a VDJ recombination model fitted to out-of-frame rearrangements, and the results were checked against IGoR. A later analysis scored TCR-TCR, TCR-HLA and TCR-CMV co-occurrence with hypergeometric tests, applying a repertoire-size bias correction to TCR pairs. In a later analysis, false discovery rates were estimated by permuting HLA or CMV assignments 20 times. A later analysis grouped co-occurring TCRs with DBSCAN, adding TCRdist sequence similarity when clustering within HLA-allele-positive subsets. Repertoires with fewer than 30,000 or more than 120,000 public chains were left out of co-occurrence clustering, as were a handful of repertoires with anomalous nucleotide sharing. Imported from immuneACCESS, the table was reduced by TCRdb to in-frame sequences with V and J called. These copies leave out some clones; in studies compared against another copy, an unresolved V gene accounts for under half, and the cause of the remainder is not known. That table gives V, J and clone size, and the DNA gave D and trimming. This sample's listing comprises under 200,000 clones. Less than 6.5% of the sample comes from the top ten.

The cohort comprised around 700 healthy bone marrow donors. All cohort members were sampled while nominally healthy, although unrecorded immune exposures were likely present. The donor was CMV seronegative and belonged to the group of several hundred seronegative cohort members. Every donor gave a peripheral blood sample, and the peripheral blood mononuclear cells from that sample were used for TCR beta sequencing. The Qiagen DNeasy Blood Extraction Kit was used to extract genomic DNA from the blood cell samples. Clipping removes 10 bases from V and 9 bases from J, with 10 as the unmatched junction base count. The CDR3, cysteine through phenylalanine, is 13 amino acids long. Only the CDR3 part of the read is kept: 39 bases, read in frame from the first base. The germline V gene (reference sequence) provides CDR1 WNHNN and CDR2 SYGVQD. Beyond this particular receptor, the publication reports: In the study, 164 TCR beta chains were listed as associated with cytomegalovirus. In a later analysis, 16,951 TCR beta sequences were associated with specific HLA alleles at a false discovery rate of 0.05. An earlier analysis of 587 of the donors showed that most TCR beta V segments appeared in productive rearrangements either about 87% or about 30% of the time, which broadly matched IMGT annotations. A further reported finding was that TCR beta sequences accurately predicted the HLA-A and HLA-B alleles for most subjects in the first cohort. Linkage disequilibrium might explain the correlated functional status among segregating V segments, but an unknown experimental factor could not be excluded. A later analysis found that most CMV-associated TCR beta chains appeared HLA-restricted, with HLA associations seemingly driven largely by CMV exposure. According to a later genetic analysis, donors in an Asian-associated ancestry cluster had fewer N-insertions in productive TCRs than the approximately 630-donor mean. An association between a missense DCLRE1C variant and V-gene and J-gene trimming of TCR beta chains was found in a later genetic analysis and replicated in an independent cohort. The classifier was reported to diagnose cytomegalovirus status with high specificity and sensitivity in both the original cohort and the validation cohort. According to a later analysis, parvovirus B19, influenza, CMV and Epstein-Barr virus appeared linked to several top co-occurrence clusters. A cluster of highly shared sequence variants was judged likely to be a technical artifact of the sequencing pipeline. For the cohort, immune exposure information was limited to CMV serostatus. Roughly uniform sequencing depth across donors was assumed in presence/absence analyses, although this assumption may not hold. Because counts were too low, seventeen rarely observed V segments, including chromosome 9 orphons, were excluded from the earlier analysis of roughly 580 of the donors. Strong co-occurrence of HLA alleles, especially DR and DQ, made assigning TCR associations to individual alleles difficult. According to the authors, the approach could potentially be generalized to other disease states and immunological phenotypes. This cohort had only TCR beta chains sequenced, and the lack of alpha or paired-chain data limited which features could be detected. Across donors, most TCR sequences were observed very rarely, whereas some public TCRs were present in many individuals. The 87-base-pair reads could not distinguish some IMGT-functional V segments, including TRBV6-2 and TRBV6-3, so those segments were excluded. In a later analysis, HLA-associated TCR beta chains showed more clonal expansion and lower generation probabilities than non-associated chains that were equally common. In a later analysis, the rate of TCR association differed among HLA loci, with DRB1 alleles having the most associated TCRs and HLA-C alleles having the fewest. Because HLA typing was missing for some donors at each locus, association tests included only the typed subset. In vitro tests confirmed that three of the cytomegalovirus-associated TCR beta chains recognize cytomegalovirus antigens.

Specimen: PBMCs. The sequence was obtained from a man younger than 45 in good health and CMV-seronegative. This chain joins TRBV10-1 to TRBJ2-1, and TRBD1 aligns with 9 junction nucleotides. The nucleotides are TGCGCCACCGGACAGGGGTCGAGAGGTGAGCAGTTCTTC. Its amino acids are CATGQGSRGEQFF.